This TCR beta chain is from a study of blood T cell repertoires in COVID-19 (TCRdb year 2020). With respect to the entire study: Collaborator samples came from the United States, Italy and Spain and covered acute and convalescent phases of COVID-19. The repertoires were released in a freely available public database meant as a resource for research on the immune response to SARS-CoV-2. Samples were obtained from the ongoing ImmuneRACE study (first 160 participants) and from 950 to 1,500 subjects provided by 6 global collaborators. A de-identified subject ID, COVID-19 status, age in years and sex were almost always included in the sample metadata. The material from the prospective study consisted of cDNA or gDNA derived from T cells, B-cell-depleted T cells, or PBMCs. The dataset comprised deeply sampled blood TCRbeta repertoires from subjects exposed to, actively infected with, or recovered from COVID-19. Where available, HLA class I and class II types were taken from metadata supplied by the sample provider and were not determined by assay-based typing. Broad study findings and their caveats: How much clinical and demographic metadata was included differed by source and by participant, and the metadata was provided uncurated.

Regarding this clone: Its antigen remains undetermined. Base qualities are not at hand, and no much larger clone is one base apart.

TCRbeta CDR3 regions were amplified from genomic DNA by means of the immunoSEQ Assay, a bias-controlled multiplex PCR. Under the source paper's analysis protocol: Within the assay, amplification of reference gene primers was used to estimate how many nucleated cells each sample contained. To quantify the absolute abundance of each unique TCRbeta CDR3 rearrangement, sequence reads were collapsed and filtered. For each sample, productive Simpson clonality was calculated as the square root of Simpson's diversity index across productive rearrangements. Imported from immuneACCESS, the table was reduced by TCRdb to in-frame sequences with V and J called. These copies leave out some clones; in studies compared against another copy, an unresolved V gene accounts for under half, and the cause of the remainder is not known. V, J and clone size are taken as reported in that table, and D and trimming were inferred from the DNA itself. Present in this sample are about 130,000 clones, roughly nine tenths of which were seen just once. The ten largest clones capture 3% to 4% of the sample.

Trimmed from V: 4 bases; trimmed from J: 4 bases; junction bases lacking a gene match: 3. CDR1 and CDR2, looked up from the germline V gene, are MGHDK and SYGVNS. The CDR3 has 14 amino acids, counting the end cysteine and phenylalanine. The entry retains the CDR3 DNA only, 42 bases that are in frame from base 1. Each collaborating institution followed its own protocols to collect whole blood in K2EDTA tubes. For TCRbeta analysis, collaborators shipped samples as frozen whole blood, isolated PBMCs, or DNA extracted from either of those sample types. Sequenced: peripheral blood. This receptor was taken from a man aged 50-60 years with active COVID-19. The rearranged chain carries TRBV25-1 and TRBJ2-3, and 9 bases in between align with TRBD2. The nucleotide sequence reads as follows: TGTGCCAGCAGTGGTAGCGGGGGCCCAGATACGCAGTATTTT. Translation gives CASSGSGGPDTQYF.